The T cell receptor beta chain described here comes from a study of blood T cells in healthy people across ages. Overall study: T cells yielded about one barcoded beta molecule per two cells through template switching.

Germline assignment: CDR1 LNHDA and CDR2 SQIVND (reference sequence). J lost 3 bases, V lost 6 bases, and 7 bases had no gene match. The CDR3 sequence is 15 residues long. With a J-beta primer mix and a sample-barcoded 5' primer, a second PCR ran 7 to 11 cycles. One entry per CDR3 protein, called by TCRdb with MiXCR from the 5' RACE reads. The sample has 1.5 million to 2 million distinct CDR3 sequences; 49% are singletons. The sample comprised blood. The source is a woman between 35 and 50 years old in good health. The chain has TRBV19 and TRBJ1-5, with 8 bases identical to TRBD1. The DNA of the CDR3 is TGTGCCAGTAGACTAGACAGGGGCCTCAATCAGCCCCAGCATTTT. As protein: CASRLDRGLNQPQHF.